The rows below give T cell receptor beta chains drawn from one sample of a study of OX40 agonist ivuxolimab in advanced cancers. Libraries were prepared by immunoSEQ multiplex PCR; TCRdb keeps only in-frame clonotypes and omits some of them. The sample lists about 110,000 clones; roughly 90% were seen once. Sequencing was performed on CD4+ or CD8+ T cells sorted from blood, taken in a trial of the OX40 agonist ivuxolimab. The receptors originated from an adult with an advanced solid tumor such as melanoma, head and neck, liver or kidney cancer. The conserved cysteine and the conserved F or W are not part of the CDR3 here.

V gene,J gene,CDR3 protein
TRBV9,TRBJ1-2,ASSARDRGLLNYGYT
TRBV5-4,TRBJ1-2,ASSSLVGNYGYT
TRBV5-1,TRBJ1-3,ASSLGQGVGNTIY
TRBV6-1,TRBJ2-1,ASSGILPGLAAKSYNEQF
TRBV27,TRBJ2-7,ASSRDRSSYEQY
TRBV6-5,TRBJ2-3,ASSYSTFSPDTQY
TRBV14,TRBJ2-4,ASSEGHPYKNIQY
TRBV19,TRBJ1-2,ASSPLGGGYT
TRBV4-2,TRBJ2-7,ASSQAGGGASYEQY
TRBV7-2,TRBJ1-1,ASSLSTVNTEAF
TRBV19,TRBJ1-1,ASSPADTPNTEAF
TRBV10-3,TRBJ1-1,AISESLGTGGAGTEAF
TRBV6-1,TRBJ2-7,ASSVRAESYEQY
TRBV9,TRBJ2-3,ASSVAPTPSTDTQY
TRBV19,TRBJ2-7,ASERDYGGYEQY
TRBV2,TRBJ2-5,ASSESLLQETQY
TRBV7-9,TRBJ1-1,ASSSRDRPREAF
TRBV10-2,TRBJ2-5,ASSRAGAVGD
TRBV10-2,TRBJ2-3,ASRSPSGKGADTQY
TRBV6-6,TRBJ2-7,ASSWTSGNYEQY
TRBV7-8,TRBJ2-3,ASMRSRADTQY
TRBV4-2,TRBJ2-2,ASSQDESRYPNTGELF
TRBV18,TRBJ1-5,ASSRGGDQPQH
TRBV19,TRBJ1-1,ASRMSALNTEAF
TRBV19,TRBJ2-1,ASSRLVVDNEQF
TRBV11-3,TRBJ2-7,ASSLDLMAGGPWEQY
TRBV18,TRBJ1-5,ASSPRGDQPQH
TRBV6-5,TRBJ1-2,ASSAGTGYGYT
TRBV27,TRBJ1-2,ASSSGQGGNYGYT
TRBV6-1,TRBJ2-3,ASSERTGGIDTQY
TRBV9,TRBJ1-1,ASSAGQISNSEAF
TRBV27,TRBJ2-1,ASSLRLLAGGPVNEQF
TRBV5-4,TRBJ1-2,ASSLGNNYGYT
TRBV29-1,TRBJ1-3,SVGDRSNSGNTIY
TRBV29-1,TRBJ1-2,SGRESNYGYT
TRBV9,TRBJ2-7,ASSPRTGNPYEQY
TRBV2,TRBJ1-6,ASSEVRDSPLH
TRBV5-1,TRBJ2-7,ASSLEAGGGGYEQY
TRBV19,TRBJ1-1,ASSIKITLGNTEAF
TRBV19,TRBJ2-1,ASSRFVAGTTVSEQF
TRBV9,TRBJ2-3,ASSPLGREVTDTQY
TRBV6-5,TRBJ2-2,ASGSGTTGELF
TRBV7-8,TRBJ1-5,ASSLGGGGSNQPQH
TRBV7-8,TRBJ2-1,ASTVRGLSYNEQF
TRBV15,TRBJ1-3,ATSRDPTTGNTIY
TRBV13,TRBJ2-6,ASSLRDSGANVLT